This note documents a single T cell receptor (beta chain) sequence. Assay: immunoSEQ multiplex PCR; the TCRdb copy retains only in-frame clones and omits some. The sample consists of some 330,000 clones, around 83% of them appearing once. The data are from a study of blood T cell repertoires in COVID-19. Looked up from germline, CDR1 is SEHNR and CDR2 is FQNEAQ (reference sequence). With 1 base removed from V and 7 bases from J, the gap between germline ends came to 11 bases. CDR3 length equals 14 residues. Recruits, aged about 18 to 95 years, lived in about two dozen US areas. Cohort placement rested on clinical history that participants reported themselves. Donors in Cohort 3 counted as recovered after two negative PCRs, clearance, or symptom resolution.

The gene calls are TRBV7-9 and TRBJ1-5; a weak D match, TRBD1 (6 bases). What was sequenced was PBMCs or T cells enriched from blood (not recorded which). The origin of this receptor is a woman aged 45-59 years who had recovered from COVID-19. The CDR3 reads CASSLGTVRQPQHF. CDR3 DNA: TGTGCCAGCAGCTTAGGGACAGTTAGACAGCCCCAGCATTTT.